The present TCR beta chain was sequenced within a study of blood T cell repertoires in COVID-19. This clone has just a few counts. The protocol was immunoSEQ multiplex PCR, while the TCRdb copy is restricted to in-frame clones and leaves out a portion. The sample consists of 200,000 to 300,000 clones, just under 85% of them appearing once. The germline CDR1 and CDR2 sequences are SGHRS and YFSETQ. This CDR3 is built from 14 residues. With V trimmed by 4 bases and J by 2 bases, 4 bases remained unmatched. The sequence came from a man aged 50 to 59 with acute or convalescent COVID-19. The V call is TRBV5-1, the J call TRBJ1-2; 8 bases are shared with TRBD1. The source material was peripheral blood. The CDR3, as DNA: TGCGCCAGCAGCGGGACAGGCCAAAACTATGGCTACACCTTC. This gives the protein CASSGTGQNYGYTF.